One sample yielded the 10 T cell receptor beta chains listed below, sequenced in a study of identical twins. Each CDR3 protein is one row after TCRdb ran MiXCR on the 5' RACE reads. The sample contains 450,000 or so distinct CDR3 sequences, approximately 25% of which appear only once. These data were also filed under a second study, of T cells expressing NK-cell markers.

The sequencing sample was made of CD4+ T cells sorted from blood. All receptors come from a woman aged 18 to 35 in good health.

The chain links TRBV29-1 to TRBJ2-1; maybe TRBD2 (5 bases). The CDR3 sequence is 17 residues long. Looked up from germline, CDR1 is SQVTM and CDR2 is ANQGSEA. Trimming cost V 6 bases and J 0 bases, with 21 bases left between them. The CDR3 bases are TGCAGCGTCTCGAATACTAAAGCGGTTAGCTCCTACAATGAGCAGTTCTTC. Its translation: CSVSNTKAVSSYNEQFF.

This clonotype was seen only a few times. The chain joins TRBV6-1 to TRBJ2-2; 11 bases fit TRBD1. V dropped 6 bases and J dropped 5; count of bases not matched to a gene: 2. The length of the CDR3 is 14 residues. CDR1 MNHNS and CDR2 SASEGT come from the germline V gene. The CDR3 nucleotides read TGTGCCAGCAGAGGACAGGGGGCGACCGGGGAGCTGTTTTTT. Residues: CASRGQGATGELFF.

This clonotype was observed a few times. The rearrangement links TRBV7-6 to TRBJ2-5; 11 nucleotides align to TRBD2. The trim removed 3 bases at V and 8 bases at J, leaving 5 bases unmatched. CDR1 SGHVS and CDR2 FNYEAQ come from the germline V gene. The CDR3 loop spans 14 amino acids. In nucleotides, the CDR3 is TGTGCCAGCAGCTTTGGGGGGACTAGCGGCACCCAGTACTTC. Protein: CASSFGGTSGTQYF.

This clonotype was observed a few times. V gene TRBV5-5 combines with J gene TRBJ2-1; a weak D match, TRBD2 (5 bases). Germline lookup yields CDR1 SGHKS and CDR2 YYEKEE (reference sequence). The CDR3 runs to 14 residues. V was cut by 6 bases and J by 3 bases, with 13 bases left in between. The CDR3 sequence: CASNRGFGYNEQFF. The CDR3 nucleotides are TGTGCCAGCAATCGGGGATTCGGCTACAATGAGCAGTTCTTC.

This chain connects TRBV20-1 to TRBJ2-1, with 7 bases lining up with TRBD2. V was clipped by 6 bases and J by 2 bases; unmatched bases: 13. The germline gives CDR1 DFQATT, CDR2 SNEGSKA (reference sequence). The CDR3 spans 16 residues. CDR3 loop: CSAPHPGGFTYNEQFF. Here the CDR3 DNA reads TGCAGTGCACCTCATCCCGGGGGGTTTACCTACAATGAGCAGTTCTTC.

This clonotype was recorded a few times. The genes are TRBV4-3 and TRBJ2-5, with D perhaps TRBD2 (5 bases). CDR1 LGHNA and CDR2 YSLEER come from the germline V gene. The V end lost 2 bases, the J end lost 3 bases, and 19 bases lay between the germline ends. CDR3 size: 17 residues. The DNA of the CDR3 is TGCGCCAGCAGCCAACAGGCCGACGTAGCCGGGGAAGAGACCCAGTACTTC. Its translation is CASSQQADVAGEETQYF.

This clonotype was found a few times. V usage is TRBV20-1 and J usage is TRBJ1-1; D is uncertain. CDR3 length: 13 residues. The germline gives CDR1 DFQATT, CDR2 SNEGSKA (reference sequence). The DNA for the CDR3 is TGCGCACCAAGGGCAGCCCTGAACACTGAAGCTTTCTTT. It yields the protein CAPRAALNTEAFF.

This clonotype was seen a few times. The gene calls are TRBV18 and TRBJ2-7; TRBD1 agrees at 10 bases. V shed 3 bases, J shed 2 bases, and the junction held 4 bases outside the gene matches. The germline gives CDR1 KGHSH, CDR2 LQKENI. This CDR3 spans 15 amino acids. CDR3 residues: CASSPRTGGPYEQYF. CDR3 in DNA: TGTGCCAGCTCACCCCGGACAGGGGGGCCCTACGAGCAGTACTTC.

This clonotype has at least ten counts. V is TRBV9 and J is TRBJ2-3; possible D gene TRBD2, 5 bases. The CDR3 totals 14 residues. Trimming cost V 4 bases and J 2 bases, with 11 bases left between them. From germline, CDR1 is SGDLS and CDR2 YYNGEE. The chain's CDR3 is CASSITRNTDTQYF. In DNA, the CDR3 is TGTGCCAGCAGCATTACTAGGAACACAGATACGCAGTATTTT.

The chain uses TRBV11-2 and TRBJ2-7, with a possible D match to TRBD2 (6 bases). The V end was cut by 3 bases, the J end by 2 bases, with 11 bases between. There are 14 residues in the CDR3. Germline V gene lookup returns CDR1 SGHAT and CDR2 FQNNGV. The CDR3 DNA sequence: TGTGCCAGCAGCTTTAGGGACTTAACCTACGAGCAGTACTTC. Amino acid sequence: CASSFRDLTYEQYF.